Described below is a single T cell receptor beta chain sequence and its context. The antigen is unknown. Only in-frame clones appear in the TCRdb table, and some are missing; sequencing was by immunoSEQ multiplex PCR. This table holds tens of thousands of clones, about 92% found once. A marrow graft followed busulfan-fludarabine conditioning, with cyclophosphamide on days +3 and +4. The data are from a study of T cells after posttransplantation cyclophosphamide. Study outcomes and limitations: Recipient CMV seropositivity and CMV reactivation strongly tracked TRB clonality.

V lost 0 bases and J lost 4; bases outside the gene matches: 4. The CDR3 consists of 15 residues. Per the germline V gene, CDR1 is SGHKS and CDR2 is YYEKEE (reference sequence). This TCR derives from a male patient between 60 and 69 years old who received an allogeneic stem cell transplant from a related donor and was CMV-positive. Some T cells may arise from the graft donor. This chain links TRBV5-5 with TRBJ2-7; 10 bases agree with TRBD1. Sample: PBMCs, taken around 58 days after allogeneic stem cell transplant with posttransplant cyclophosphamide. The CDR3 region has the DNA TGTGCCAGCAGCTTGGGGGACAGGGGTTGGTACGAGCAGTACTTC. Protein: CASSLGDRGWYEQYF. The whole variable domain, remainder taken from reference TRBV5-5 and TRBJ2-7, is DAGVTQSPTHLIKTRGQQVTLRCSPISGHKSVSWYQQVLGQGPQFIFQYYEKEERGRGNFPDRFSARQFPNYSSELNVNALLLGDSALYLCASSLGDRGWYEQYFGPGTRLTVT.